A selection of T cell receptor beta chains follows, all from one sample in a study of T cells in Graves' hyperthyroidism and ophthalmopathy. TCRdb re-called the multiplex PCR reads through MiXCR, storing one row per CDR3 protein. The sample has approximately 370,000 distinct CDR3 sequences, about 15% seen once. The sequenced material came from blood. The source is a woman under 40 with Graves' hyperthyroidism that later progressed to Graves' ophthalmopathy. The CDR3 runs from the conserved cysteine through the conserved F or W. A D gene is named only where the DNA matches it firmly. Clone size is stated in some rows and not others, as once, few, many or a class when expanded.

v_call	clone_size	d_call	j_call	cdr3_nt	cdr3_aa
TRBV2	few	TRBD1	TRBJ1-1	TGTGCCAGCAGTGCGGGGACAGGTTGGACTAAAGCTTTCTTT	CASSAGTGWTKAFF
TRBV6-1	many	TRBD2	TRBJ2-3	TGTGCCAGCAGCGGACTAGCGGGGGGTAGCACAGATACGCAGTATTTT	CASSGLAGGSTDTQYF
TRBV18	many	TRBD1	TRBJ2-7	TGTGCCAGCTCAGACCGGACAGGGACACACTACGAGCAGTACTTC	CASSDRTGTHYEQYF
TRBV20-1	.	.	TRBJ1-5	TGCAGTGCTAGAGATCGCGCGGGTGACAATCAGCCCCAGCATTTT	CSARDRAGDNQPQHF
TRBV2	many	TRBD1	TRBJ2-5	TGTGCCAGCAGTGAAGGGACAGGGGCCCCATGGGAGACCCAGTACTTC	CASSEGTGAPWETQYF
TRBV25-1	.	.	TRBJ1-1	TGTGCCAGCAGTGCCGGGGAGAACCCTGAAGCTTTCTTT	CASSAGENPEAFF
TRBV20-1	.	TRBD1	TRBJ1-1	TGCAGTGCCGGACAGGGTGGTTCGGCTGAAGCTTTCTTT	CSAGQGGSAEAFF
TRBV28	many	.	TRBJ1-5	TGTGCCAGCAGTTTAGGCCAGGGATACAATCAGCCCCAGCATTTT	CASSLGQGYNQPQHF
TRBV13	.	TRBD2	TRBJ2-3	TGTGCCATCCGACTAGCACGTTCTAGCACAGATACGCAGTATTTT	CAIRLARSSTDTQYF
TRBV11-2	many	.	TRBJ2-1	TGTGCCAGCAGCTTGAAACTCGGACTCCCCCCCGGGAGTGAGCAGTTCTTC	CASSLKLGLPPGSEQFF
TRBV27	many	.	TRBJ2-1	TGTGCCAGCAGTGCGGACTCCTACAATGAGCAGTTCTTC	CASSADSYNEQFF
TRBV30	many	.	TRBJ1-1	TGTGCCTGGAGTGTACTGACCTCCACTGAAGCTTTCTTT	CAWSVLTSTEAFF
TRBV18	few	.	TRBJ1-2	TGTGCCAGCTCCCGGGGGACCTCGGACTATGGCTACACCTTC	CASSRGTSDYGYTF
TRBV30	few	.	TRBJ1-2	TGTGCACGGATGGGGGGAGGTGGCTACACCTTC	CARMGGGGYTF
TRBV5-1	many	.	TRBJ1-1	TGCGCCAGCAGCTTGGGGGGCAGGATAGCTTTCTTT	CASSLGGRIAFF
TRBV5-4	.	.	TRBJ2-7	TGTGCCAGCAGCCCGGAATTGGAAGGGGGGTACGAGCAGTACTTC	CASSPELEGGYEQYF
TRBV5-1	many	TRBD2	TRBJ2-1	TGCGCCAGCAGCTTGGCAGGTAGCGGGAGGGGTGAGCAGTTCTTC	CASSLAGSGRGEQFF
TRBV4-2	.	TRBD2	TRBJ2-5	TGTGCCAGCAGCCAAAGAAGGACTAGCTCGCTCGGGGAGACCCAGTACTTC	CASSQRRTSSLGETQYF
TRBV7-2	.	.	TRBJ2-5	TGTGCCAGCAGCGCGATCCTAGGACAGCAAGAGACCCAGTACTTC	CASSAILGQQETQYF
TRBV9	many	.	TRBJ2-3	TGTGCCAGCAGCACCACGAGGGATCCCCCGGCAGATACGCAGTATTTT	CASSTTRDPPADTQYF
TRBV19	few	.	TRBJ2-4	TGTGCCAGTAGTAATGCGGGATTTTTCGGCATTCAGTACTTC	CASSNAGFFGIQYF
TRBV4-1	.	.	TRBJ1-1	TGCGCCAGCAGCCAAGATACAGGTGGTGCTTTCTTT	CASSQDTGGAFF
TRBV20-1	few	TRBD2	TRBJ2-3	TGCAGTGCTAGAGGGGACTGGGGGGGGACTAGTTCAGATACGCAGTATTTT	CSARGDWGGTSSDTQYF